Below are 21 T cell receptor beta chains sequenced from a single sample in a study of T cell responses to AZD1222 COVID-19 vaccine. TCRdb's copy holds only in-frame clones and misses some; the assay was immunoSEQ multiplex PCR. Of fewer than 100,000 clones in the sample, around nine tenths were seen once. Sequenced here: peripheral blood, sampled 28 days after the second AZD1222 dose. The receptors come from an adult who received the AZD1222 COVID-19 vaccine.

This CDR3 reads CASSRSGLANNNEQFF. CDR3 in DNA: TGCGCCAGCAGCCGGTCGGGACTAGCGAATAATAATGAGCAGTTCTTC. The V and J genes are TRBV4-1 and TRBJ2-1, with TRBD2 matching over 10 bases. The V gene end was trimmed by 4 bases and the J gene end by 7 bases; junction bases not matched to a gene: 10. Germline V gives CDR1 MGHRA, CDR2 YSYEKL. This CDR3 region has 16 residues.

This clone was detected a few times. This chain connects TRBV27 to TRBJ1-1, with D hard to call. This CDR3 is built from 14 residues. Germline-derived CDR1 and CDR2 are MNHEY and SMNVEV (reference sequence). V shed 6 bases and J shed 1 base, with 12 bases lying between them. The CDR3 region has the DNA TGTGCCAGCAGCAGAGATCCACCGAACACTGAAGCTTTCTTT. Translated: CASSRDPPNTEAFF.

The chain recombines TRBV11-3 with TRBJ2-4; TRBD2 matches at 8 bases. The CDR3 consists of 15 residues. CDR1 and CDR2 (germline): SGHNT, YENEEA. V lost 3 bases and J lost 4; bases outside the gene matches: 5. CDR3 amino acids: CASSFLSGRKNIQYF. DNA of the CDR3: TGTGCCAGCAGCTTCTTGAGCGGGAGAAAAAACATTCAGTACTTC.

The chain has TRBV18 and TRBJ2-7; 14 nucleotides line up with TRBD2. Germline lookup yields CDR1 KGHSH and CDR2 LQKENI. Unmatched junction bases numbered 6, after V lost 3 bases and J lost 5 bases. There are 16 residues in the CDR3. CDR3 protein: CASSPGTSGSHNEQYF. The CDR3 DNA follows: TGTGCCAGCTCACCCGGGACTAGCGGGAGTCACAACGAGCAGTACTTC.

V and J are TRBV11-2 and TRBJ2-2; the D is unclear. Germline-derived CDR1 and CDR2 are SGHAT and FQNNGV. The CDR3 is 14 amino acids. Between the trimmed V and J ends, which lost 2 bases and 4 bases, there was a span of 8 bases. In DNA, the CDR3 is TGTGCCAGCAGCTTAAGTCATGGCACCGGGGAGCTGTTTTTT. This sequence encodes CASSLSHGTGELFF.

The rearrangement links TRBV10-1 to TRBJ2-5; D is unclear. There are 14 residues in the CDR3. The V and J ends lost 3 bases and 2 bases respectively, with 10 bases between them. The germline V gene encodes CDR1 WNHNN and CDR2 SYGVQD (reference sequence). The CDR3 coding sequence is TGCGCCAGCAGTGACCGGCGGATACAAGAGACCCAGTACTTC. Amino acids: CASSDRRIQETQYF.

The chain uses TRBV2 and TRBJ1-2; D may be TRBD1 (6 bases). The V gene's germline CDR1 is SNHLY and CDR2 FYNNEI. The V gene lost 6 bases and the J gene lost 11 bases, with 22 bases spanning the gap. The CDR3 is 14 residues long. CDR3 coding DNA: TGTGCCAGCAGCGGGACATCCGGGGCATTGAGGTACACCTTC. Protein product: CASSGTSGALRYTF.

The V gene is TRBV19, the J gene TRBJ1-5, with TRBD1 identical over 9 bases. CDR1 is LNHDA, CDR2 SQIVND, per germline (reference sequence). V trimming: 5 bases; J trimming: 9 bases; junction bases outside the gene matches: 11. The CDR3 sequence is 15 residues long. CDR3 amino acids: CASSAPGQGLGPQHF. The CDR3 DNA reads TGTGCCAGTAGTGCCCCGGGACAGGGCCTCGGGCCCCAGCATTTT.

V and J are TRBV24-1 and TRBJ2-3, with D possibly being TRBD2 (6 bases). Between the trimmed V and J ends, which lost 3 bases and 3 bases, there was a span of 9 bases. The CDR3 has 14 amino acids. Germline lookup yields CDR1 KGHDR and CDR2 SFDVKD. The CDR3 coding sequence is TGTGCCACCAGTGATATGCGGGGAACAGATACGCAGTATTTT. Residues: CATSDMRGTDTQYF.

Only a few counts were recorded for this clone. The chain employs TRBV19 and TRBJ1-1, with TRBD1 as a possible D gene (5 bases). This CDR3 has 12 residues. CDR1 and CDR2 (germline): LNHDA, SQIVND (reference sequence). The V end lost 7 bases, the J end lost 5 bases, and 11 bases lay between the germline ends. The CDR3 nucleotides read TGTGCCAGTAATAGGGGACGGACTGAAGCTTTCTTT. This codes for CASNRGRTEAFF.

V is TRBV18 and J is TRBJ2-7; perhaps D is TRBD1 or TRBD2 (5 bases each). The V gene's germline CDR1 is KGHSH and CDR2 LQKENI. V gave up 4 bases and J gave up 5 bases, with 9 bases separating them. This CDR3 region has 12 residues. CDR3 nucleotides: TGTGCCAGCTCACGAGGGGTGAACGAGCAGTACTTC. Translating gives CASSRGVNEQYF.

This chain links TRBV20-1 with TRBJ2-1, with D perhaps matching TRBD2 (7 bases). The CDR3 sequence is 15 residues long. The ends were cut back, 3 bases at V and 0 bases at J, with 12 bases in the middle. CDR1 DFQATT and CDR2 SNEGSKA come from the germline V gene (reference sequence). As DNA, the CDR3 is TGCAGTGCTAGTCGGGGGGCCAGCTCCTACAATGAGCAGTTCTTC. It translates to CSASRGASSYNEQFF.

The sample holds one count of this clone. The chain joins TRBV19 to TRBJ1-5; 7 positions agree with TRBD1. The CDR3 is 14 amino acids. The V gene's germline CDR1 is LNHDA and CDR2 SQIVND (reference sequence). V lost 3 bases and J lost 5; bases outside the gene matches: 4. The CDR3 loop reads CASSIWQGDQPQHF. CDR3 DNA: TGTGCCAGTAGTATTTGGCAGGGGGATCAGCCCCAGCATTTT.

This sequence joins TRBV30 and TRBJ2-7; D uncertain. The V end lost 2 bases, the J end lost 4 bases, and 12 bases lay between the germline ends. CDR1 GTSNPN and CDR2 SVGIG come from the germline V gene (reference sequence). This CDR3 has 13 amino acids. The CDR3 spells CAWSPGLQYEQYF. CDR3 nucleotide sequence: TGTGCCTGGAGTCCTGGGCTACAGTACGAGCAGTACTTC.

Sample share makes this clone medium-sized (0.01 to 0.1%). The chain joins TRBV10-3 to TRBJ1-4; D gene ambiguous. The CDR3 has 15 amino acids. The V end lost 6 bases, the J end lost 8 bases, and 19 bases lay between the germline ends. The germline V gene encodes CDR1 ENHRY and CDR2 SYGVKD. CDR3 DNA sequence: TGTGCCATCAGCCCGGGCCAGCTAATCGGAGAAAAACTGTTTTTT. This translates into CAISPGQLIGEKLFF.

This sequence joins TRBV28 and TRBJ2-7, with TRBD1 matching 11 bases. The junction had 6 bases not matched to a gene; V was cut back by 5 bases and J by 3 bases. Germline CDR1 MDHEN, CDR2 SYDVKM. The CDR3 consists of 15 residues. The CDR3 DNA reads TGTGCCAGCAGTGGAGAGGGACAGGGGGACTACGAGCAGTACTTC. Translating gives CASSGEGQGDYEQYF.

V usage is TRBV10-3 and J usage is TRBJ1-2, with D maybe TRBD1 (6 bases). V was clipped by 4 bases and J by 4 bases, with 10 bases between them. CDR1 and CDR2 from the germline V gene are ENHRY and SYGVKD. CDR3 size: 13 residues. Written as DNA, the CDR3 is TGTGCCATCAGTGGTGGGGGGGCCTATGGCTACACCTTC. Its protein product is CAISGGGAYGYTF.

In nucleotides, the CDR3 is TGCGCCAGCAGCTTGGATCCTAGCGGTTACGAGCAGTACTTC. Encoded protein: CASSLDPSGYEQYF. The gene calls are TRBV5-1 and TRBJ2-7, with 7 bases fitting TRBD2. The germline gives CDR1 SGHRS, CDR2 YFSETQ. V lost 0 bases to trimming and J lost 4 bases; unmatched junction nucleotides: 4. The CDR3 sequence is 14 residues long.

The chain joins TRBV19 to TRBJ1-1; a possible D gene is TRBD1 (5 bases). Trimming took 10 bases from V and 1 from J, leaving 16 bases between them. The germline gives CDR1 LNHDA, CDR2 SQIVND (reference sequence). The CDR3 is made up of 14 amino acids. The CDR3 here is CATTLGGSNTEAFF. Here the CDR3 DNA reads TGTGCCACCACTCTCGGGGGTTCGAACACTGAAGCTTTCTTT. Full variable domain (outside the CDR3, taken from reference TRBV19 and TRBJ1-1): DGGITQSPKYLFRKEGQNVTLSCEQNLNHDAMYWYRQDPGQGLRLIYYSQIVNDFQKGDIAEGYSVSREKKESFPLTVTSAQKNPTAFYLCATTLGGSNTEAFFGQGTRLTVV.

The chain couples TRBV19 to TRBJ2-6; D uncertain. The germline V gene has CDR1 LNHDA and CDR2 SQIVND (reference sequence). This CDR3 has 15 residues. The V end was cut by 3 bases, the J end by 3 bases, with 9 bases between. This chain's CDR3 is CASSIVSVGANVLTF. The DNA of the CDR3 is TGTGCCAGTAGTATTGTGTCGGTTGGGGCCAACGTCCTGACTTTC.

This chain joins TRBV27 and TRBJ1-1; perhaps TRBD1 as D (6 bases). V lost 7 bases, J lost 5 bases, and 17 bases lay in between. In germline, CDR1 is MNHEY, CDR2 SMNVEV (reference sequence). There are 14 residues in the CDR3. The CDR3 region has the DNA TGTGCCAGCAATATAGGGGGGGAGGGAACTGAAGCTTTCTTT. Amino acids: CASNIGGEGTEAFF.